These 12 T cell receptor beta chains were sequenced from one sample in a study of PD-L1 blockade in urothelial cancer. Measured with immunoSEQ multiplex PCR; TCRdb has only the in-frame clones, and not every one. The sample holds 38,000 or so clones, around 80% seen once. The sequencing used PBMCs, collected around atezolizumab (anti-PD-L1) treatment. The receptors originated from a man in his 60s with urothelial cancer.

This rearrangement joins TRBV15 to TRBJ2-7; the match to TRBD1 covers 7 bases. Germline CDR1 is LNHNV and CDR2 is YYDKDF (reference sequence). Trimming took 1 base from V and 3 from J; bases not matched to a gene: 9. The CDR3 loop spans 16 amino acids. In DNA form, the CDR3 reads TGTGCCACCAGCAGAGGAATACAGGGGCTCCTCTACGAGCAGTACTTC. Translated, it gives CATSRGIQGLLYEQYF.

This chain uses TRBV6-1 with TRBJ2-2, with D tentatively TRBD2 (6 bases). This CDR3 has 13 amino acids. Trimming pared 8 bases from V and 7 bases from J, leaving 14 bases between. Germline assignment: CDR1 MNHNS and CDR2 SASEGT. The CDR3 bases are TGTGCCAGCGGGAAGTCTAGCGACGGGGAGCTGTTTTTT. It is translated as CASGKSSDGELFF.

The table lists this clone with a count of one. The V gene is TRBV6-5, the J gene TRBJ2-7; 12 bases align to TRBD2. In germline, CDR1 is MNHEY, CDR2 SVGAGI. The CDR3 has 16 amino acids. V was pared by 2 bases and J by 3 bases, with 5 bases of the junction left unmatched. The CDR3, as DNA: TGTGCCAGCAGTTACATCACGACTAGCGGGAGCTACGAGCAGTACTTC. It is translated as CASSYITTSGSYEQYF.

This rearrangement joins TRBV5-1 to TRBJ2-5; TRBD1 matches at 9 bases. The V gene end was trimmed by 2 bases and the J gene end by 5 bases; junction bases not matched to a gene: 13. The CDR3 is 17 amino acids. The germline CDR1 and CDR2 sequences are SGHRS and YFSETQ. The CDR3 reads CASSLQGARGRRETQYF. The CDR3 DNA is TGCGCCAGCAGCTTACAGGGGGCGAGGGGACGGCGGGAGACCCAGTACTTC.

This chain links TRBV7-9 with TRBJ2-4; TRBD1 aligns across 9 bases. This CDR3 spans 14 amino acids. Germline assignment: CDR1 SEHNR and CDR2 FQNEAQ (reference sequence). The J segment lost 6 bases and the V segment lost 4 bases, leaving 4 bases of the junction unmatched. CDR3 sequence reads: CASSSGQGVNIQYF. The CDR3 nucleotides read TGTGCCAGCAGCTCGGGACAGGGAGTAAACATTCAGTACTTC.

The V and J genes are TRBV5-4 and TRBJ2-7, with 8 bases lining up with TRBD1. Trimming took 2 bases from V and 5 from J; bases not matched to a gene: 6. In germline, CDR1 is SGHNT, CDR2 YYREEE (reference sequence). The CDR3 runs 14 residues. The DNA of the CDR3 is TGTGCCAGCAGCTTCAGGGACAGGTCCCACGAGCAGTACTTC. Amino acids: CASSFRDRSHEQYF. The variable domain in full, completed from reference TRBV5-4 and TRBJ2-7, reads ETGVTQSPTHLIKTRGQQVTLRCSSQSGHNTVSWYQQALGQGPQFIFQYYREEENGRGNFPPRFSGLQFPNYSSELNVNALELDDSALYLCASSFRDRSHEQYFGPGTRLTVT.

The rearrangement joins TRBV10-3 to TRBJ2-3; D is possibly TRBD2 (6 bases). This CDR3 has 15 residues. The V and J ends lost 7 bases and 0 bases respectively, with 14 bases between them. Germline loops: CDR1 ENHRY, CDR2 SYGVKD. DNA of the CDR3: TGTGCCATCAATTCCGGGGGTTCTAGCACAGATACGCAGTATTTT. It specifies CAINSGGSSTDTQYF.

This clone is medium-sized by share. The genes are TRBV19 and TRBJ1-5; tentative D call: TRBD1 (6 bases). The CDR3 sequence is 13 residues long. From germline, CDR1 is LNHDA and CDR2 SQIVND (reference sequence). The V and J ends lost 1 base and 6 bases respectively, with 7 bases between them. The CDR3 reads CASSIGQAQPQHF. CDR3 sequence (DNA): TGTGCCAGTAGTATAGGACAGGCTCAGCCCCAGCATTTT.

V usage is TRBV19 and J usage is TRBJ1-3, with 10 nucleotides matching TRBD1. The germline gives CDR1 LNHDA, CDR2 SQIVND (reference sequence). The CDR3 is made up of 16 amino acids. V lost 5 bases to trimming and J lost 2 bases; unmatched junction nucleotides: 6. The CDR3 region is CASSPRGQGTGNTIYF. The CDR3 nucleotides read TGTGCCAGTAGTCCGCGGGGACAGGGGACTGGAAACACCATATATTTT.

The chain employs TRBV5-4 and TRBJ2-2; 10 positions agree with TRBD1. V gave up 0 bases and J gave up 5 bases; unmatched junction bases: 4. Germline V gene lookup returns CDR1 SGHNT and CDR2 YYREEE (reference sequence). The CDR3 has 16 residues. The CDR3 DNA follows: TGTGCCAGCAGCTTGGGGCGGACAGGGGGAACCGGGGAGCTGTTTTTT. Its translation is CASSLGRTGGTGELFF.

This chain connects TRBV6-5 to TRBJ2-3; possibly TRBD1 for D (6 bases). The CDR3 totals 15 residues. The V and J ends lost 6 bases and 0 bases respectively, with 13 bases between them. Germline V lookup: CDR1 MNHEY, CDR2 SVGAGI. As DNA, the CDR3 is TGTGCCAGCAGACGGACAGCCCCTAGCACAGATACGCAGTATTTT. Residues: CASRRTAPSTDTQYF.

This clone was observed a single time. The genes are TRBV6-1 and TRBJ2-2; TRBD1 matches at 8 bases. The CDR3 is 19 amino acids. Germline-derived CDR1 and CDR2 are MNHNS and SASEGT. J gave up 2 bases and V 4 bases, and 15 bases lay outside the gene matches. CDR3 DNA sequence: TGTGCCAGCAGTGGCCGGGGTCAGGGGGCCTCAAAAAACACCGGGGAGCTGTTTTTT. Translating it yields CASSGRGQGASKNTGELFF.